This T cell receptor beta chain emerged from a study of cytomegalovirus exposure and HLA in healthy donors. The CDR3 spans 15 residues. In germline, CDR1 is SEHNR, CDR2 FQNEAQ (reference sequence). V lost 5 bases and J lost 5, with 16 bases in between. In the PCR, 60 Vbeta and 13 Jbeta primers were used. Method: immunoSEQ multiplex PCR; TCRdb's copy keeps in-frame clones and lacks some. The table includes approximately 75,000 clones, 65% to 70% detected once. The clonotype was recovered from a man aged 35-49 years in good health and CMV-seropositive. Sequences were obtained from PBMCs. This chain joins TRBV7-9 and TRBJ1-5, with D possibly matching TRBD1 (6 bases). CDR3 residues: CASSNTGTLDQPQHF. The CDR3 bases are TGTGCCAGCAGCAATACAGGGACATTAGATCAGCCCCAGCATTTT.